This entry concerns a single TCR beta chain. Assay: immunoSEQ multiplex PCR; the TCRdb copy retains only in-frame clones and omits some. The top ten hold approximately 0.45% of the sample, which has about 1.5 million clones, 98% seen once. CDR1 is LGHNA, CDR2 YSLEER, per germline. Trimming removed 0 bases at V and 3 bases at J, with 10 bases between. The CDR3 sequence is 15 residues long. This sample stems from a study of shared clonotypes between healthy human individuals. Sequenced input: naive CD4+ T cells sorted from blood. Indicated subset: CD45RA+ positively selected. The chain recombines TRBV4-3 with TRBJ2-3, with D perhaps matching TRBD1 (6 bases). This clonotype was sampled from a young man in good health. CDR3 sequence: CASSQDKRGTDTQYF. CDR3 coding DNA: TGCGCCAGCAGCCAAGATAAAAGGGGGACAGATACGCAGTATTTT.